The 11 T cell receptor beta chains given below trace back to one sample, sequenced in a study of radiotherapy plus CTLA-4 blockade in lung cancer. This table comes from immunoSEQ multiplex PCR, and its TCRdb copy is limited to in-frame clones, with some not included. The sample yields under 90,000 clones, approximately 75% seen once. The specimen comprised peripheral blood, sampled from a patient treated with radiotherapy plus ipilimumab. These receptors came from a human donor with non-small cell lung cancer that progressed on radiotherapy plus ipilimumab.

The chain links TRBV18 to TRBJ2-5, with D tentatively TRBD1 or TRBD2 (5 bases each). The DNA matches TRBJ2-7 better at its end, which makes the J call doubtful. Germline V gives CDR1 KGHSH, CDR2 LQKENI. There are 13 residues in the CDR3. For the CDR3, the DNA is TGTGCCAGCTCACCGGGGGTCAGCTACGAGCAGTACTTC. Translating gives CASSPGVSYEQYF.

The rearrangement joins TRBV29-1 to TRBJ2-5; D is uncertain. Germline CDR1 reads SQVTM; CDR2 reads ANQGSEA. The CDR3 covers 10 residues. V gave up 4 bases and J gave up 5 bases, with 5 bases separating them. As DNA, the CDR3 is TGCAGCGTTGTGAGGGAGACCCAGTACTTC. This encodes CSVVRETQYF.

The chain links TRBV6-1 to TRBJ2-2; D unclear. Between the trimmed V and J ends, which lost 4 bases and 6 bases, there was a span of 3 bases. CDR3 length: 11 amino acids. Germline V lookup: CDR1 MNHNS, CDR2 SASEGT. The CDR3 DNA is TGTGCCAGCAGTGTTGCCGGGGAGCTGTTTTTT. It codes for CASSVAGELFF.

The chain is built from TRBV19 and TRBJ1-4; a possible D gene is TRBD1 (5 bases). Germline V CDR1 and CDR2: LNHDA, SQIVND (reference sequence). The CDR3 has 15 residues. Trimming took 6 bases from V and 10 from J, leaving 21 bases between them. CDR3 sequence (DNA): TGTGCCAGTAGGCCGACAGCCCTTGGGGGAAGAAAACTGTTTTTT. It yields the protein CASRPTALGGRKLFF. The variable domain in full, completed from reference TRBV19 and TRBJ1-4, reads DGGITQSPKYLFRKEGQNVTLSCEQNLNHDAMYWYRQDPGQGLRLIYYSQIVNDFQKGDIAEGYSVSREKKESFPLTVTSAQKNPTAFYLCASRPTALGGRKLFFGSGTQLSVL.

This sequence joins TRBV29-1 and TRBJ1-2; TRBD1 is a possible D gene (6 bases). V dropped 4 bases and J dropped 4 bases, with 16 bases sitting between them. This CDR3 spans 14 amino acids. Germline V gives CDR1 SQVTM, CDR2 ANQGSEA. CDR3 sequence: CSVGRGSGGYGYTF. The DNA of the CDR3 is TGCAGCGTTGGGAGGGGGTCGGGAGGCTATGGCTACACCTTC.

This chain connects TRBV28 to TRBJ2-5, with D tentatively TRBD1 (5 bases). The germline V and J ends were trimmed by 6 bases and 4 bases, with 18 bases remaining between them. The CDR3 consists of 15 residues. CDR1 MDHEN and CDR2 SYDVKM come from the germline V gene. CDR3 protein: CASSIPGSWGETQYF. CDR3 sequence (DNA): TGTGCCAGCAGCATCCCAGGGTCCTGGGGAGAGACCCAGTACTTC. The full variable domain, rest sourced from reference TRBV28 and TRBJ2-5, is DVKVTQSSRYLVKRTGEKVFLECVQDMDHENMFWYRQDPGLGLRLIYFSYDVKMKEKGDIPEGYSVSREKKERFSLILESASTNQTSMYLCASSIPGSWGETQYFGPGTRLLVL.

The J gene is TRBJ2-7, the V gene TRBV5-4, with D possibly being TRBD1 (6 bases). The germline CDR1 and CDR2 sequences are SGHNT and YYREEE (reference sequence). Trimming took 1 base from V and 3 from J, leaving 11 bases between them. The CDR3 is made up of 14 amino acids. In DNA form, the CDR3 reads TGTGCCAGCAGCTTGAAGGGGGACAACTACGAGCAGTACTTC. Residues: CASSLKGDNYEQYF.

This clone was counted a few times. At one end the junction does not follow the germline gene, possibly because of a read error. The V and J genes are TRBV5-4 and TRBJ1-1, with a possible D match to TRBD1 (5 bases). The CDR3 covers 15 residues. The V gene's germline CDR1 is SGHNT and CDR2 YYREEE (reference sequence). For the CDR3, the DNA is TGCGCCAGCAGCCAAACCTTGACAGCCAACACTGAAGCTTTCTTT. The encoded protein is CASSQTLTANTEAFF.

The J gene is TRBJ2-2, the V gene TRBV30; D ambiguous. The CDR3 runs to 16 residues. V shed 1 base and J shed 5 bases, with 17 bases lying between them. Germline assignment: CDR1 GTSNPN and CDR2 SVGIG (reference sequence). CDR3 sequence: CAWSGSFSIRTGELFF. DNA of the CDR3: TGTGCCTGGAGTGGATCCTTTTCCATCCGGACCGGGGAGCTGTTTTTT. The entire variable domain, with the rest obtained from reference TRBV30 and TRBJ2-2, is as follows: SQTIHQWPATLVQPVGSPLSLECTVEGTSNPNLYWYRQAAGRGLQLLFYSVGIGQISSEVPQNLSASRPQDRQFILSSKKLLLSDSGFYLCAWSGSFSIRTGELFFGEGSRLTVL.

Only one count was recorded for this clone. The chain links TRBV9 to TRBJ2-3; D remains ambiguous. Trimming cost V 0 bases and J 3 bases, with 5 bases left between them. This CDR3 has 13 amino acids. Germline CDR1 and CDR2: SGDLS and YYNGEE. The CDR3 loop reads CASSVVGTDTQYF. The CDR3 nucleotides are TGTGCCAGCAGCGTAGTAGGAACAGATACGCAGTATTTT.

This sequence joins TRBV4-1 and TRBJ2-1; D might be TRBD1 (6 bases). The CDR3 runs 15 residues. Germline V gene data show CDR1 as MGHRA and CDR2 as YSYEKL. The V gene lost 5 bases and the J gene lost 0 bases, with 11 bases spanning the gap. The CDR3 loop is CASSNQGNSYNEQFF. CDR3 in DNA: TGCGCCAGCAGCAATCAGGGGAACTCCTACAATGAGCAGTTCTTC.